These 21 T cell receptor beta chains came from one sample sequenced in a study of T-cell reconstitution after alpha-beta-depleted transplantation in children (dated by TCRdb to the mid-2010s). Libraries were constructed by PCR. The listed sequencing device is Illumina HiSeq 2500. Molecular barcoding was employed in the preparation of TCR libraries, with unique molecular identifiers being used to normalize TCRbeta repertoire quantification. TCRdb applied fastp at Q25 and MiXCR to the public reads, then kept only in-frame beta chains. Each record represents a unique CDR3 protein, reported with the most common genes and DNA among its rows. The sample profile shows 450,000 to 700,000 distinct CDR3 sequences; 25% to 30% of them were found once. The ten largest account for about 35% of the sample. Interpreted using the paper, the treatment or condition label stands for: allogeneic hematopoietic cell transplantation with graft depleted of TCRalphabeta T cells and CD19 B cells.

The sequenced sample was PBMCs, obtained before TCRalphabeta/CD19-depleted stem cell transplant. These receptor sequences come from a boy under two years old with Wiskott-Aldrich syndrome, due to receive a stem cell transplant.

This clonotype was observed once. The chain carries TRBV19 and TRBJ2-3; D not resolved. The CDR3 sequence is 15 residues long. The ends were cut back, 3 bases at V and 3 bases at J, with 13 bases in the middle. In germline, CDR1 is LNHDA, CDR2 SQIVND (reference sequence). DNA of the CDR3: TGTGCCAGTAGTATGAGGCTCCCAAAGACAGATACGCAGTATTTT. Translated: CASSMRLPKTDTQYF.

This clonotype was observed a handful of times. The rearrangement uses TRBV5-1 and TRBJ2-7; 9 bases fit TRBD1. Unmatched junction bases numbered 8, after V lost 4 bases and J lost 3 bases. The length of the CDR3 is 15 residues. The germline gives CDR1 SGHRS, CDR2 YFSETQ. CDR3 coding DNA: TGCGCCAGCAGCCTGTTCGGACAGGGGAGCTACGAGCAGTACTTC. Translated, it gives CASSLFGQGSYEQYF. Variable domain in full (rest from reference TRBV5-1 and TRBJ2-7): KAGVTQTPRYLIKTRGQQVTLSCSPISGHRSVSWYQQTPGQGLQFLFEYFSETQRNKGNFPGRFSGRQFSNSRSEMNVSTLELGDSALYLCASSLFGQGSYEQYFGPGTRLTVT.

The genes are TRBV12-3 or TRBV12-4 and TRBJ2-3; D is unresolved. The CDR3 has 15 residues. Between the trimmed V and J ends, which lost 0 bases and 2 bases, there was a span of 9 bases. The CDR3 DNA reads TGTGCCAGCAGTTTAGCGGGCGAACCCACAGATACGCAGTATTTT. Translating gives CASSLAGEPTDTQYF.

This clonotype was counted between two and nine times. The chain uses TRBV21-1 and TRBJ2-3. TRBV21-1 is an annotated pseudogene. This CDR3 spans 10 amino acids. The CDR3 sequence: CASSKVPKYF. CDR3 nucleotides: TGTGCCAGCAGCAAAGTTCCGAAGTATTTT.

This clonotype has more than one count but fewer than ten. V gene TRBV6-1 combines with J gene TRBJ2-6; tentatively, D is TRBD1 (6 bases). The V end was cut by 9 bases, the J end by 0 bases, with 12 bases between. From germline, CDR1 is MNHNS and CDR2 SASEGT. This CDR3 region has 15 residues. The CDR3 region has the DNA TGTGCCAGTGATCAGGGGAACTCTGGGGCCAACGTCCTGACTTTC. Protein sequence: CASDQGNSGANVLTF.

This clonotype occurred a few times. This chain links TRBV15 with TRBJ2-7; 7 nucleotides match TRBD2. In germline, CDR1 is LNHNV, CDR2 YYDKDF (reference sequence). Trimming took 0 bases from V and 3 from J; bases not matched to a gene: 17. CDR3 length: 19 amino acids. CDR3 nucleotide sequence: TGTGCCACCAGCAGAGATTGGTCGATAGCGGGTGTGCCTTTCTACGAGCAGTACTTC. Encoded protein: CATSRDWSIAGVPFYEQYF.

The V call is TRBV6-4, the J call TRBJ2-1, with 13 bases aligning to TRBD2. Germline values: CDR1 MRHNA, CDR2 SNTAGT. The CDR3 spans 15 residues. Losses at the gene ends were 8 bases for V and 9 bases for J; bases not matched to a gene: 10. The DNA for the CDR3 is TGTGCCAGCGGCCAACTAGCGGGAGGGCCGGGTGAGCAGTTCTTC. It yields the protein CASGQLAGGPGEQFF.

This sequence joins TRBV12-3 or TRBV12-4 and TRBJ2-3; 7 bases are a match to TRBD1. Trimming removed 3 bases from V and 3 bases from J; junction bases left unmatched: 6. The CDR3 extends over 15 amino acids. The CDR3 loop reads CASSFDRAWTDTQYF. As DNA, the CDR3 is TGTGCCAGCAGTTTCGACAGGGCTTGGACAGATACGCAGTATTTT.

This chain connects TRBV20-1 to TRBJ2-1; TRBD2 matches at 7 bases. Looked up from germline, CDR1 is DFQATT and CDR2 is SNEGSKA (reference sequence). J gave up 0 bases and V 1 base, and 12 bases lay outside the gene matches. This CDR3 is 18 amino acids long. This chain's CDR3 is CSARVWVGRWSSYNEQFF. DNA for the CDR3: TGCAGTGCTAGAGTGTGGGTCGGGAGGTGGAGCTCCTACAATGAGCAGTTCTTC.

The chain is built from TRBV5-5 and TRBJ2-7; 7 nucleotides align to TRBD2. CDR1 SGHKS and CDR2 YYEKEE come from the germline V gene (reference sequence). The V gene end was trimmed by 1 base and the J gene end by 2 bases; junction bases not matched to a gene: 6. The CDR3 is 15 amino acids. The CDR3 bases are TGTGCCAGCAGCTTGCAGACTAGCCCCACCTACGAGCAGTACTTC. Amino acid sequence: CASSLQTSPTYEQYF.

In this sample, this clonotype turned up a few times. The CDR3 region has the DNA TGTGCCATCAGTGGAAGGACAGGGTCCCCCTACGAGCAGTACTTC. This translates into CAISGRTGSPYEQYF. V and J are TRBV10-3 and TRBJ2-7; 8 nucleotides line up with TRBD1. CDR1 is ENHRY and CDR2 is SYGVKD in the germline V gene. The CDR3 is 15 residues long. The junction had 7 bases not matched to a gene; V was cut back by 4 bases and J by 2 bases.

This clonotype was seen a handful of times. The chain has TRBV12-3 or TRBV12-4 and TRBJ1-6; D gene ambiguous. V gave up 2 bases and J gave up 5 bases, with 10 bases separating them. The CDR3 runs to 15 residues. CDR3 amino acids: CASSLRPLDNSPLHF. The CDR3 DNA is TGTGCCAGCAGTTTAAGGCCCCTTGATAATTCACCCCTCCACTTT.

The V and J genes are TRBV7-9 and TRBJ2-7, with 7 bases lining up with TRBD1. After removal of 4 bases from V and 0 bases from J, the junction contained 9 bases not matched to a gene. The CDR3 sequence is 16 residues long. Looked up from germline, CDR1 is SEHNR and CDR2 is FQNEAQ (reference sequence). The CDR3: CASSSVDRDNSYEQYF. CDR3 bases: TGTGCCAGCAGCTCGGTAGACAGGGATAACTCCTACGAGCAGTACTTC. The full variable domain, rest sourced from reference TRBV7-9 and TRBJ2-7, is DTGVSQNPRHKITKRGQNVTFRCDPISEHNRLYWYRQTLGQGPEFLTYFQNEAQLEKSRLLSDRFSAERPKGSFSTLEIQRTEQGDSAMYLCASSSVDRDNSYEQYFGPGTRLTVT.

This clonotype was seen many times. This sequence joins TRBV4-1 and TRBJ2-1; 13 nucleotides line up with TRBD2. Germline V gene sequence: CDR1 MGHRA, CDR2 YSYEKL. Trimming removed 5 bases from V and 6 bases from J; junction bases left unmatched: 1. CDR3 size: 14 residues. This CDR3 reads CASSGTSGINEQFF. For the CDR3, the DNA is TGCGCCAGCAGCGGGACTAGCGGGATCAATGAGCAGTTCTTC.

This clonotype has at least ten counts. The chain employs TRBV4-1 and TRBJ1-1; D ambiguous. CDR1 and CDR2 from the germline V gene are MGHRA and YSYEKL. The CDR3 covers 13 residues. Trimming left V 2 bases short and J 3 bases short, with 7 bases between. In nucleotides, the CDR3 is TGCGCCAGCAGCCAATTTCAGGACACTGAAGCTTTCTTT. The encoded protein is CASSQFQDTEAFF.

This clonotype was found a few times. V usage is TRBV5-1 and J usage is TRBJ2-7; either TRBD1 or TRBD2 may supply D (5 bases each). Germline CDR1 SGHRS, CDR2 YFSETQ. CDR3 length equals 16 residues. Trimming removed 1 base from V and 5 bases from J, with 19 bases in between. The CDR3 sequence: CASSLSPMGESNEQYF. In DNA, the CDR3 is TGCGCCAGCAGCTTGTCCCCTATGGGGGAGTCCAACGAGCAGTACTTC.

The V and J genes are TRBV5-1 and TRBJ2-2; 9 bases align to TRBD1. From germline, CDR1 is SGHRS and CDR2 YFSETQ. V lost 5 bases to trimming and J lost 4 bases; unmatched junction nucleotides: 6. There are 15 residues in the CDR3. CDR3 nucleotides: TGCGCCAGCAGGGTTTCGACAGGGGGCACCGGGGAGCTGTTTTTT. As protein: CASRVSTGGTGELFF.

This chain uses TRBV12-3 or TRBV12-4 with TRBJ2-1; D uncertain. CDR3 length equals 13 residues. V lost 4 bases, J lost 4 bases, and 8 bases lay in between. The CDR3, as DNA: TGTGCCAGCAGTTCGGCGAGGTACAATGAGCAGTTCTTC. Its translation is CASSSARYNEQFF.

The chain recombines TRBV5-1 with TRBJ2-1, with 14 bases that match TRBD2. The germline V gene has CDR1 SGHRS and CDR2 YFSETQ. This CDR3 has 16 residues. The V gene end was trimmed by 4 bases and the J gene end by 7 bases; junction bases not matched to a gene: 7. The CDR3 loop is CASSGGTSGSENEQFF. The CDR3 DNA follows: TGCGCCAGCAGCGGGGGGACTAGCGGGAGTGAGAATGAGCAGTTCTTC.

The chain has TRBV20-1 and TRBJ1-5; 7 nucleotides agree with TRBD1. The CDR3 consists of 15 residues. Germline values: CDR1 DFQATT, CDR2 SNEGSKA (reference sequence). The V gene end was trimmed by 3 bases and the J gene end by 2 bases; junction bases not matched to a gene: 7. CDR3 sequence: CSASETGFGNQPQHF. CDR3 bases: TGCAGTGCTAGCGAGACAGGGTTCGGCAATCAGCCCCAGCATTTT.

This clonotype was picked up a small number of times. V gene TRBV29-1 combines with J gene TRBJ2-1; D gene unclear. Per germline, CDR1 SQVTM and CDR2 ANQGSEA. Trimming removed 3 bases at V and 1 base at J, with 7 bases between. The CDR3 contains 13 residues. In nucleotides, the CDR3 is TGCAGCGTTGATAGGTTTTCCTACAATGAGCAGTTCTTC. Amino acid sequence: CSVDRFSYNEQFF.